The 29 T cell receptor beta chains presented below share a single source sample, sequenced in a study of OX40 agonist ivuxolimab in advanced cancers. Sequenced by immunoSEQ multiplex PCR; TCRdb stores in-frame clones only, minus some. The table has 60,000 to 75,000 clones, around 85% seen once. Sequences were derived from CD4+ or CD8+ T cells sorted from blood, sampled in a trial of the OX40 agonist ivuxolimab. The source of these receptors is an adult with an advanced solid tumor such as melanoma, head and neck, liver or kidney cancer.

The V call is TRBV2, the J call TRBJ2-2, with TRBD2 matching over 7 bases. V gave up 5 bases and J gave up 0 bases; unmatched junction bases: 12. Germline values: CDR1 SNHLY, CDR2 FYNNEI. The CDR3 runs 18 residues. The CDR3 region is CASSRRGRGEANTGELFF. The CDR3 coding sequence is TGTGCCAGCAGTAGACGAGGACGGGGGGAAGCGAACACCGGGGAGCTGTTTTTT.

As DNA, the CDR3 is TGCGCCAGCAGCCAAGAGGGCACCCAAGAGACCCAGTACTTC. This encodes CASSQEGTQETQYF. This chain connects TRBV4-1 to TRBJ2-5; no firm D call. Germline V gene sequence: CDR1 MGHRA, CDR2 YSYEKL. Trimming removed 0 bases from V and 1 base from J, with 6 bases in between. The CDR3 runs to 14 residues.

V is TRBV6-5 and J is TRBJ1-3; no clear D. Germline V gene lookup returns CDR1 MNHEY and CDR2 SVGAGI. Trimming cost V 0 bases and J 0 bases, with 6 bases left between them. CDR3 length: 15 residues. The CDR3 nucleotides read TGTGCCAGCAGTTACTCGTTAATCTCTGGAAACACCATATATTTT. It encodes CASSYSLISGNTIYF.

This chain links TRBV6-5 with TRBJ1-2, with 10 bases matching TRBD1. The germline gives CDR1 MNHEY, CDR2 SVGAGI. CDR3 length: 13 amino acids. Trimming at V came to 7 bases and at J to 4 bases, leaving 3 bases not matched to a gene. Here the CDR3 reads CASTRTGGYGYTF. The CDR3 coding sequence is TGTGCCAGCACTCGGACAGGGGGCTATGGCTACACCTTC.

The chain has TRBV19 and TRBJ2-7; possible D gene TRBD1, 6 bases. The V gene lost 1 base and the J gene lost 2 bases, with 15 bases spanning the gap. Looked up from germline, CDR1 is LNHDA and CDR2 is SQIVND (reference sequence). The length of the CDR3 is 16 residues. The CDR3 reads CASSIAGTLVPYEQYF. Here the CDR3 DNA reads TGTGCCAGTAGTATAGCTGGGACACTGGTCCCCTACGAGCAGTACTTC.

The chain combines TRBV19 with TRBJ1-5, with no clear D. Germline loops: CDR1 LNHDA, CDR2 SQIVND (reference sequence). This CDR3 is built from 14 residues. V shed 8 bases and J shed 0 bases, with 11 bases lying between them. The CDR3: CASHTRYSNQPQHF. The CDR3, as DNA: TGTGCCAGTCATACACGATATAGCAATCAGCCCCAGCATTTT.

Within the sample, this clone is medium-sized. Other DNA sequences in the sample encode the same CDR3. V gene TRBV2 combines with J gene TRBJ1-3; D gene uncertain. Germline values: CDR1 SNHLY, CDR2 FYNNEI. This CDR3 has 13 amino acids. Trimming cost V 4 bases and J 1 base, with 5 bases left between them. CDR3 protein: CASSVSSGNTIYF. CDR3 DNA sequence: TGTGCCAGCAGTGTGTCTTCTGGAAACACCATATATTTT. The full variable domain, rest sourced from reference TRBV2 and TRBJ1-3, is EPEVTQTPSHQVTQMGQEVILRCVPISNHLYFYWYRQILGQKVEFLVSFYNNEISEKSEIFDDQFSVERPDGSNFTLKIRSTKLEDSAMYFCASSVSSGNTIYFGEGSWLTVV.

This clone occurred a few times. V usage is TRBV6-1 and J usage is TRBJ1-1; D call uncertain. The CDR3 is 14 amino acids. Trimming took off 6 bases at V and 4 bases at J, with 15 bases between the two ends. Germline V gene lookup returns CDR1 MNHNS and CDR2 SASEGT. The DNA of the CDR3 is TGTGCCAGCAGGGAGCACCCGGGAAGCACTGAAGCTTTCTTT. This encodes CASREHPGSTEAFF.

V and J are TRBV19 and TRBJ1-4; tentatively, D is TRBD1 (6 bases). This CDR3 region has 13 residues. Germline values: CDR1 LNHDA, CDR2 SQIVND (reference sequence). V gave up 9 bases and J gave up 4 bases, with 12 bases separating them. The CDR3 DNA sequence: TGTGCCAGCAACAGGGTAGATAATGAAAAACTGTTTTTT. Protein product: CASNRVDNEKLFF.

The gene calls are TRBV11-2 and TRBJ1-1; unclear D gene. The germline V gene encodes CDR1 SGHAT and CDR2 FQNNGV. Trimming took 0 bases from V and 4 from J, leaving 9 bases between them. This CDR3 contains 14 residues. The CDR3 region has the DNA TGTGCCAGCAGCTTAGAATACTGGGCCACTGAAGCTTTCTTT. As protein: CASSLEYWATEAFF.

The genes are TRBV27 and TRBJ1-1; D remains ambiguous. V lost 5 bases to trimming and J lost 2 bases, with 9 bases between them. This CDR3 is 13 amino acids long. Germline CDR1 MNHEY, CDR2 SMNVEV (reference sequence). The CDR3 coding sequence is TGTGCCAGCAGTCAGATTTTTAACACTGAAGCTTTCTTT. Its protein product is CASSQIFNTEAFF.

This sequence joins TRBV19 and TRBJ1-1, with 10 bases matching TRBD1. The CDR3 spans 15 residues. Losses at the gene ends were 5 bases for V and 1 base for J; bases not matched to a gene: 4. From germline, CDR1 is LNHDA and CDR2 SQIVND (reference sequence). The CDR3 DNA reads TGTGCCAGTAGTCTGGGGACAGGGGCGAACACTGAAGCTTTCTTT. Its protein is CASSLGTGANTEAFF. Drawing the rest from reference TRBV19 and TRBJ1-1, the complete variable domain is DGGITQSPKYLFRKEGQNVTLSCEQNLNHDAMYWYRQDPGQGLRLIYYSQIVNDFQKGDIAEGYSVSREKKESFPLTVTSAQKNPTAFYLCASSLGTGANTEAFFGQGTRLTVV.

The rearrangement uses TRBV7-8 and TRBJ2-3; a weak D match, TRBD2 (6 bases). The CDR3 runs 14 residues. The V and J ends lost 6 bases and 2 bases respectively, with 12 bases between them. Germline lookup yields CDR1 SGHVS and CDR2 FQNEAQ. CDR3 protein: CASRLLAYTDTQYF. The CDR3 coding sequence is TGTGCCAGCAGGTTACTAGCCTACACAGATACGCAGTATTTT.

In its sample, this clone was seen a few times. The gene calls are TRBV7-9 and TRBJ2-2, with TRBD1 as a possible D gene (6 bases). The V and J ends lost 0 bases and 2 bases respectively, with 16 bases between them. CDR1 and CDR2 (germline): SEHNR, FQNEAQ (reference sequence). The CDR3 spans 18 residues. The CDR3 nucleotides read TGTGCCAGCAGCTTAGCGTTGGACAACAGGGACAACACCGGGGAGCTGTTTTTT. Translating it yields CASSLALDNRDNTGELFF.

The chain employs TRBV6-8 and TRBJ2-2; D is ambiguous. The CDR3 extends over 18 amino acids. Deletions cut 2 bases from V and 3 bases from J, with 19 bases between. Germline CDR1 is MNHGY and CDR2 is SAAAGT. The CDR3 DNA sequence: TGTGCCAGCAGTTACCCCAGTCATCCACGAGCTCACACCGGGGAGCTGTTTTTT. As protein: CASSYPSHPRAHTGELFF.

This clone was observed a few times. V usage is TRBV7-2 and J usage is TRBJ2-7, with TRBD2 matching 13 bases. The CDR3 has 16 residues. The germline V gene has CDR1 SGHTA and CDR2 FQGNSA. V lost 5 bases and J lost 3; bases outside the gene matches: 7. The CDR3 sequence: CASSTRTSGGFYEQYF. Written as DNA, the CDR3 is TGTGCCAGCAGCACCCGGACTAGCGGGGGCTTCTACGAGCAGTACTTC.

The V gene is TRBV5-6, the J gene TRBJ1-3, with D unclear. Germline loops: CDR1 SGHDT, CDR2 YYEEEE. This CDR3 has 15 amino acids. Trimming removed 4 bases at V and 2 bases at J, with 13 bases between. In nucleotides, the CDR3 is TGTGCCAGCAGCAAAGACACGGGAACTGGAAACACCATATATTTT. The encoded protein is CASSKDTGTGNTIYF.

The chain couples TRBV12-5 to TRBJ1-1; D might be TRBD1 (6 bases). Germline values: CDR1 LGHNT, CDR2 FRNRAP. Trimming pared 6 bases from V and 3 bases from J, leaving 8 bases between. The CDR3 runs to 12 residues. The CDR3 loop is CASGRGDTEAFF. CDR3 in DNA: TGTGCTAGTGGCAGGGGCGACACTGAAGCTTTCTTT.

The rearrangement links TRBV19 to TRBJ2-1; 9 bases are a match to TRBD2. The V gene's germline CDR1 is LNHDA and CDR2 SQIVND (reference sequence). The CDR3 is made up of 14 amino acids. Unmatched junction bases numbered 7, after V lost 10 bases and J lost 3 bases. The CDR3 DNA reads TGTGCCACCTATAGCGGGGGAGACTACAATGAGCAGTTCTTC. Translation gives CATYSGGDYNEQFF.

The chain employs TRBV5-5 and TRBJ1-2; TRBD1 matches at 8 bases. The V and J ends lost 1 base and 7 bases, in that order; junction bases with no gene match: 6. Germline lookup yields CDR1 SGHKS and CDR2 YYEKEE (reference sequence). The CDR3 is made up of 14 amino acids. CDR3 DNA: TGTGCCAGCAGCTTGACGGCAGGGGGCTCTGGCTACACCTTC. Its translation: CASSLTAGGSGYTF.

Here the CDR3 DNA reads TGTGCCAGCAGCGTAGCGGGGGGGCCGTATGAGACCCAGTACTTC. Its protein is CASSVAGGPYETQYF. This sequence joins TRBV9 and TRBJ2-5, with TRBD2 matching 8 bases. This CDR3 is built from 15 residues. Losses at the gene ends were 0 bases for V and 5 bases for J; bases not matched to a gene: 6. Germline V lookup: CDR1 SGDLS, CDR2 YYNGEE. The full variable domain, in which reference TRBV9 and TRBJ2-5 provide the parts outside the CDR3, is DSGVTQTPKHLITATGQRVTLRCSPRSGDLSVYWYQQSLDQGLQFLIQYYNGEERAKGNILERFSAQQFPDLHSELNLSSLELGDSALYFCASSVAGGPYETQYFGPGTRLLVL.

This chain joins TRBV7-9 and TRBJ1-3; 8 bases map to TRBD1. The CDR3 sequence is 15 residues long. V was pared by 5 bases and J by 3 bases, with 6 bases of the junction left unmatched. Germline lookup yields CDR1 SEHNR and CDR2 FQNEAQ (reference sequence). In DNA form, the CDR3 reads TGTGCCAGCAGCCCCCAGGGGGCTTTTGGAAACACCATATATTTT. Its translation is CASSPQGAFGNTIYF.

The rearrangement links TRBV19 to TRBJ1-4; possible D gene TRBD1, 6 bases. This CDR3 contains 14 residues. The V and J ends lost 2 bases and 8 bases respectively, with 12 bases between them. From germline, CDR1 is LNHDA and CDR2 SQIVND (reference sequence). CDR3 loop: CASSIMTGTEKLFF. The DNA of the CDR3 is TGTGCCAGTAGTATAATGACAGGCACCGAAAAACTGTTTTTT. The whole variable domain, remainder taken from reference TRBV19 and TRBJ1-4, is DGGITQSPKYLFRKEGQNVTLSCEQNLNHDAMYWYRQDPGQGLRLIYYSQIVNDFQKGDIAEGYSVSREKKESFPLTVTSAQKNPTAFYLCASSIMTGTEKLFFGSGTQLSVL.

V gene TRBV10-3 combines with J gene TRBJ1-2; D uncertain. V gave up 0 bases and J gave up 8 bases, with 13 bases separating them. Germline V CDR1 and CDR2: ENHRY, SYGVKD. This CDR3 spans 14 amino acids. The CDR3 DNA follows: TGTGCCATCAGTGAGTCGGGCGACCGAGGAGGCTACACCTTC. This gives the protein CAISESGDRGGYTF.

This clone occurred once. The rearrangement links TRBV9 to TRBJ2-3; D is ambiguous. The germline V and J ends were trimmed by 2 bases and 2 bases, with 21 bases remaining between them. The length of the CDR3 is 18 residues. Germline V gives CDR1 SGDLS, CDR2 YYNGEE. The chain's CDR3 is CASSVRPGGVSVTDTQYF. DNA for the CDR3: TGTGCCAGCAGCGTCCGGCCTGGTGGGGTGTCGGTCACAGATACGCAGTATTTT.

The rearrangement links TRBV7-3 to TRBJ1-2; unclear D gene. The CDR3 runs 15 residues. With 2 bases removed from V and 1 base from J, the gap between germline ends came to 11 bases. The germline V gene encodes CDR1 SGHTA and CDR2 FQGTGA. The CDR3 coding sequence is TGTGCCAGCAGCTTAGGTGGTAACGGTAACTATGGCTACACCTTC. It specifies CASSLGGNGNYGYTF.

The V gene is TRBV9, the J gene TRBJ1-2; weak D call: TRBD1 (5 bases). The germline CDR1 and CDR2 sequences are SGDLS and YYNGEE. Trimming cost V 0 bases and J 4 bases, with 10 bases left between them. The CDR3 is 14 residues long. The CDR3 DNA is TGTGCCAGCAGCGTAGAGGGGTTGTCCTATGGCTACACCTTC. This translates into CASSVEGLSYGYTF. Looking up the rest from reference TRBV9 and TRBJ1-2 gives the full variable domain: DSGVTQTPKHLITATGQRVTLRCSPRSGDLSVYWYQQSLDQGLQFLIQYYNGEERAKGNILERFSAQQFPDLHSELNLSSLELGDSALYFCASSVEGLSYGYTFGSGTRLTVV.

The chain uses TRBV5-4 and TRBJ2-1, with D possibly being TRBD1 or TRBD2 (6 bases each). This CDR3 is 15 amino acids long. The germline V gene has CDR1 SGHNT and CDR2 YYREEE (reference sequence). Trimming took off 7 bases at V and 1 base at J, with 15 bases between the two ends. The CDR3 reads CASAPRGDSYNEQFF. In DNA, the CDR3 is TGTGCCAGCGCTCCAAGGGGGGATTCCTACAATGAGCAGTTCTTC.

Only one count was recorded for this clone. V and J are TRBV5-5 and TRBJ1-3; 9 bases map to TRBD1. In germline, CDR1 is SGHKS, CDR2 YYEKEE (reference sequence). This CDR3 region has 15 residues. Trimming at V came to 5 bases and at J to 3 bases, leaving 6 bases not matched to a gene. The CDR3 here is CASSWGQGIGNTIYF. The CDR3 DNA is TGTGCCAGCAGTTGGGGACAGGGAATTGGAAACACCATATATTTT.